This T cell receptor (beta chain) was captured in a study of blood T cells in healthy people across ages. Study-wide findings and caveats: Total diversity from one million sequenced T cells was likely underestimated.

In the case of this clonotype: Its antigen is still unknown.

Trimming took 0 bases from V and 8 from J; bases not matched to a gene: 15. The CDR3 length is 17 residues. Germline CDR1 reads DFQATT; CDR2 reads SNEGSKA (reference sequence). Isolation recovered at least 7 million PBMCs from every sample. Through a sample-barcoded 5' primer and a J-beta primer mix, a second PCR was run for about 6 to 12 cycles. TCRdb passed the 5' RACE reads through MiXCR, listing each CDR3 protein once. Of about 1.4 million distinct CDR3 sequences in the sample, around 59% are singletons; the top ten hold roughly 7%. The chain carries TRBV20-1 and TRBJ2-1, with 8 bases lining up with TRBD2. The sample comprised blood. The sequence derives from a man aged 18 to 30 in good health. CDR3 in DNA: TGCAGTGCTAGAGACCCCAAAACCGGGACTAGTAACCATGAGCAGTTCTTC. Protein sequence: CSARDPKTGTSNHEQFF.